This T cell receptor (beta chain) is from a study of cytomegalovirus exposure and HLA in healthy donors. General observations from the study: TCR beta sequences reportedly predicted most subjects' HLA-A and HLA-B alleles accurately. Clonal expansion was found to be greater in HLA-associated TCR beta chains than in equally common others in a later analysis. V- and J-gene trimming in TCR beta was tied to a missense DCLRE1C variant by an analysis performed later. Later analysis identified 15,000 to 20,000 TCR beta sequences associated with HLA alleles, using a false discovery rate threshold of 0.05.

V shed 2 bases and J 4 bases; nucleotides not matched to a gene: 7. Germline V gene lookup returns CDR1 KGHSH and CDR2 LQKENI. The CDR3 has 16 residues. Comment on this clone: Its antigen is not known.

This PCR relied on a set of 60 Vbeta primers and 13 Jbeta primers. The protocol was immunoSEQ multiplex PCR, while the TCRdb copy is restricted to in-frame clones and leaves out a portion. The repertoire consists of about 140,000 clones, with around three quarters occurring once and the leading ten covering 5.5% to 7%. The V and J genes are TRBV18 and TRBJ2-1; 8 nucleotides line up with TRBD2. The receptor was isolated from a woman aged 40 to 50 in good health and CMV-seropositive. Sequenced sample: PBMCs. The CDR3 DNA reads TGTGCCAGCTCACCAATAGGGCTAGCGGGTTACAATGAGCAGTTCTTC. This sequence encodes CASSPIGLAGYNEQFF. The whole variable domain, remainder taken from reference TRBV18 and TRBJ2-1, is NAGVMQNPRHLVRRRGQEARLRCSPMKGHSHVYWYRQLPEEGLKFMVYLQKENIIDESGMPKERFSAEFPKEGPSILRIQQVVRGDSAAYFCASSPIGLAGYNEQFFGPGTRLTVL.